One and the same sample provided the 15 T cell receptor beta chains below, sequenced in a study of T cell responses to AZD1222 COVID-19 vaccine. Profiling relied on immunoSEQ multiplex PCR, and the TCRdb table lists in-frame clones only, not all of them. Here the sample spans 95,000 or so clones, 88% being singletons. Sequencing used peripheral blood, obtained on day 0 of AZD1222 vaccination. These receptors came from an adult in good health.

The chain carries TRBV13 and TRBJ2-2; the D gene could be TRBD1 or TRBD2 (5 bases each). This CDR3 region has 14 residues. Trimming cost V 3 bases and J 7 bases, with 12 bases left between them. CDR1 and CDR2 from the germline V gene are PRHDT and FYEKMQ (reference sequence). The CDR3 is CASSFSRGFGELFF. The CDR3 DNA reads as TGTGCCAGCAGCTTTTCCCGGGGCTTCGGGGAGCTGTTTTTT.

Worth noting for this clone: Germline is not matched at one junction end, which may reflect a read error. CDR3 bases: TGTGCCAGCAGTTTAACGGGCAGGGGGAATAACTCACCCCTCCACTTT. This gives the protein CASSLTGRGNNSPLHF. This chain connects TRBV28 to TRBJ1-6; TRBD1 agrees at 7 bases. Looked up from germline, CDR1 is MDHEN and CDR2 is SYDVKM. CDR3 length: 16 amino acids. Together with reference TRBV28 and TRBJ1-6, the CDR3 gives the full variable domain: DVKVTQSSRYLVKRTGEKVFLECVQDMDHENMFWYRQDPGLGLRLIYFSYDVKMKEKGDIPEGYSVSREKKERFSLILESASTNQTSMYLCASSLTGRGNNSPLHFGNGTRLTVT.

V is TRBV27 and J is TRBJ1-2, with no clear D. The CDR3 has 13 amino acids. Looked up from germline, CDR1 is MNHEY and CDR2 is SMNVEV (reference sequence). V lost 2 bases and J 0 bases, leaving 4 bases between the germline ends. This CDR3 reads CASSLGANYGYTF. The DNA for the CDR3 is TGTGCCAGCAGTTTAGGGGCTAACTATGGCTACACCTTC.

The genes are TRBV7-2 and TRBJ2-3, with a tentative D call TRBD1 (6 bases). Looked up from germline, CDR1 is SGHTA and CDR2 is FQGNSA. V was clipped by 6 bases and J by 3 bases, with 10 bases between them. CDR3 length equals 13 residues. In nucleotides, the CDR3 is TGTGCCAGCAGAGGTGGACAGACAGATACGCAGTATTTT. Translating gives CASRGGQTDTQYF.

This chain connects TRBV11-3 to TRBJ2-5; 8 bases line up with TRBD2. Trimming at V came to 4 bases and at J to 5 bases, leaving 12 bases not matched to a gene. The germline CDR1 and CDR2 sequences are SGHNT and YENEEA. The CDR3 loop spans 16 amino acids. The chain's CDR3 is CASSSIGGAWRETQYF. DNA for the CDR3: TGTGCCAGCAGCTCGATCGGGGGGGCATGGCGGGAGACCCAGTACTTC. Using reference TRBV11-3 and TRBJ2-5 for the parts outside the CDR3, the full variable domain is EAGVVQSPRYKIIEKKQPVAFWCNPISGHNTLYWYLQNLGQGPELLIRYENEEAVDDSQLPKDRFSAERLKGVDSTLKIQPAELGDSAVYLCASSSIGGAWRETQYFGPGTRLLVL.

The V gene is TRBV7-9, the J gene TRBJ1-4; 7 nucleotides align to TRBD1. The CDR3 runs 17 residues. Germline CDR1 reads SEHNR; CDR2 reads FQNEAQ (reference sequence). V was clipped by 4 bases and J by 3 bases; unmatched bases: 11. The CDR3 loop is CASSSHRGGVANEKLFF. The CDR3 DNA reads TGTGCCAGCAGCTCCCATCGAGGGGGCGTCGCTAATGAAAAACTGTTTTTT.

J is TRBJ2-7 and V is TRBV30; no firm D call. The length of the CDR3 is 12 residues. From germline, CDR1 is GTSNPN and CDR2 SVGIG (reference sequence). V was clipped by 3 bases and J by 0 bases, with 6 bases between them. The chain's CDR3 is CAWSRSSYEQYF. The CDR3 nucleotides read TGTGCCTGGAGCCGGAGCTCCTACGAGCAGTACTTC.

Turning to this clone: The same CDR3 can be traced to other DNA sequences in this sample. The rearrangement links TRBV7-2 to TRBJ2-5, with D possibly being TRBD2 (5 bases). Trimming removed 4 bases at V and 5 bases at J, with 5 bases between. Germline CDR1 is SGHTA and CDR2 is FQGNSA. There are 11 residues in the CDR3. The CDR3 here is CASSSGETQYF. DNA of the CDR3: TGTGCCAGCAGCTCGGGGGAGACCCAGTACTTC.

The chain combines TRBV6-1 with TRBJ2-5; 10 positions match TRBD2. This CDR3 spans 15 amino acids. The germline CDR1 and CDR2 sequences are MNHNS and SASEGT. V lost 2 bases, J lost 2 bases, and 2 bases stayed unmatched. The CDR3 region has the DNA TGTGCCAGCAGTGAACTAGCGGGGGAACAAGAGACCCAGTACTTC. It encodes CASSELAGEQETQYF.

The V gene is TRBV7-8, the J gene TRBJ2-5, with D maybe TRBD1 (6 bases). This CDR3 has 13 amino acids. The germline V and J ends were trimmed by 10 bases and 2 bases, with 14 bases remaining between them. Germline CDR1 is SGHVS and CDR2 is FQNEAQ. The CDR3 DNA is TGTGCCACCTCCCGAGACAGGCAAGAGACCCAGTACTTC. This encodes CATSRDRQETQYF.

The chain combines TRBV6-2 or TRBV6-3 with TRBJ1-5; no clear D. Deletions cut 5 bases from V and 5 bases from J, with 13 bases between. The CDR3 is 14 amino acids. Germline CDR1 and CDR2: MNHEY and SVGEGT. CDR3 amino acids: CASSRSGIHQPQHF. The CDR3, as DNA: TGTGCCAGCAGTCGCTCGGGGATACATCAGCCCCAGCATTTT.

The rearrangement joins TRBV15 to TRBJ2-3; the D gene is possibly TRBD2 (6 bases). Germline V gene data show CDR1 as LNHNV and CDR2 as YYDKDF (reference sequence). The CDR3 totals 15 residues. V lost 0 bases to trimming and J lost 4 bases, with 11 bases between them. The CDR3: CATSRERGSADTQYF. In DNA, the CDR3 is TGTGCCACCAGCAGAGAGCGGGGAAGTGCAGATACGCAGTATTTT.

The genes are TRBV29-1 and TRBJ1-1; D remains unclear. V lost 8 bases, J lost 2 bases, and 9 bases lay in between. This CDR3 is built from 11 residues. Germline assignment: CDR1 SQVTM and CDR2 ANQGSEA. The DNA of the CDR3 is TGCAGCCCGGAGAGAAACACTGAAGCTTTCTTT. Its translation: CSPERNTEAFF.

This clone was seen just once. V is TRBV10-3 and J is TRBJ2-7; 10 bases fit TRBD1. The CDR3 contains 16 residues. Losses at the gene ends were 3 bases for V and 0 bases for J; bases not matched to a gene: 5. From germline, CDR1 is ENHRY and CDR2 SYGVKD. CDR3 bases: TGTGCCATCAGTGATCCGGGACAGGGGAGCTCCTACGAGCAGTACTTC. Amino acids: CAISDPGQGSSYEQYF.

A single count supports this clone. The chain uses TRBV15 and TRBJ2-1, with D uncertain. The V and J ends lost 6 bases and 0 bases respectively, with 15 bases between them. The CDR3 totals 16 residues. Germline lookup yields CDR1 LNHNV and CDR2 YYDKDF (reference sequence). CDR3 DNA sequence: TGTGCCACCAGTCTCGGGTTTCTAAGCTCCTACAATGAGCAGTTCTTC. Translated: CATSLGFLSSYNEQFF. The full variable domain, completed using reference TRBV15 and TRBJ2-1, is DAMVIQNPRYQVTQFGKPVTLSCSQTLNHNVMYWYQQKSSQAPKLLFHYYDKDFNNEADTPDNFQSRRPNTSFCFLDIRSPGLGDTAMYLCATSLGFLSSYNEQFFGPGTRLTVL.